This TCR beta chain originates from a study of T cell repertoires in cytomegalovirus infection. For the study at large: HLA-B-restricted CMV epitopes that are well studied, plus recently identified HLA-C-restricted ones, were used by the study. Public TCR beta signatures provided an indication of both CMV infection and a matching HLA type.

Study-level findings and limits: There were carriers of CMV plus the relevant HLA, and cumulative public TCR beta family frequency identified them. The study found HLA-C-restricted CMV-specific TCR beta clonotypes dominating the ex vivo response.

The CDR3 length is 13 residues. V was shortened by 0 bases and J by 9 bases, with 9 bases between the two germline ends. CDR1 is MRHNA, CDR2 SNTAGT, per germline. This clonotype was seen only once. Its specificity is not known. Each CDR3 protein is one row after TCRdb ran MiXCR on the reads. The sample carries 200,000 or so distinct CDR3 sequences, 38% recorded once. The chain is built from TRBV6-4 and TRBJ2-1; D assignment may be TRBD1 or TRBD2 (5 bases each). The starting material was CD8+ T cells from cultured PBMCs, obtained from culture after CMV antigen stimulation. This TCR came from a human donor in good health (CMV status not recorded). Some clones in this sample may be carry-over from other donors' samples. This chain's CDR3 is CASSDSWGIEQFF. The DNA of the CDR3 is TGTGCCAGCAGTGACTCATGGGGGATTGAGCAGTTCTTC.